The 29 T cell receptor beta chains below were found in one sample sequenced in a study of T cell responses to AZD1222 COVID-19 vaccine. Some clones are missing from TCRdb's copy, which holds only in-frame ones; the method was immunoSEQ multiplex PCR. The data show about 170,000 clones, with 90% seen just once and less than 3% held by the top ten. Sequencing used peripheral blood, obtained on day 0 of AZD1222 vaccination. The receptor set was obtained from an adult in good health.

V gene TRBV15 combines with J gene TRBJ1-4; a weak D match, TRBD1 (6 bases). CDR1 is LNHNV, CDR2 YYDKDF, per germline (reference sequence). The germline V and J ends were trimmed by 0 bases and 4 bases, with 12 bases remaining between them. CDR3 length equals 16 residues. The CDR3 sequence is CATSRDRGTSNEKLFF. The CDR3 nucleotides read TGTGCCACCAGCAGAGATCGCGGGACAAGTAATGAAAAACTGTTTTTT.

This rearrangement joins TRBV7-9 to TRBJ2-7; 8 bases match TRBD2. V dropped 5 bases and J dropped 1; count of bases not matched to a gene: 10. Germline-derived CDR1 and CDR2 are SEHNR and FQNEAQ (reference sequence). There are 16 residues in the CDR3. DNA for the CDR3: TGTGCCAGCAGCCCCCACGGCGGGGGGCCTTCCTACGAGCAGTACTTC. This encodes CASSPHGGGPSYEQYF.

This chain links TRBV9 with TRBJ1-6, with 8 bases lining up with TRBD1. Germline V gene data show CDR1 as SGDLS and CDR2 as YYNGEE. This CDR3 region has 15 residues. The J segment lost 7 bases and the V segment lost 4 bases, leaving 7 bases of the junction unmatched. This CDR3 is CASSRTTGENSPLHF. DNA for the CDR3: TGTGCCAGCAGCCGTACGACAGGGGAAAATTCACCCCTCCACTTT.

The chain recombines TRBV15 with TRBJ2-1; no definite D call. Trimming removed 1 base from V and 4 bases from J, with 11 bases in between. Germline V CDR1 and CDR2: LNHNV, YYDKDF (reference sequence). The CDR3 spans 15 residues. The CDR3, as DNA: TGTGCCACCAGCAGAGTCGGGCAGCAGTACAATGAGCAGTTCTTC. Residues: CATSRVGQQYNEQFF.

CDR3 amino acids: CASSEFPGQAYEQYF. CDR3 nucleotide sequence: TGTGCCAGCAGTGAATTCCCGGGACAGGCCTACGAGCAGTACTTC. The rearrangement uses TRBV2 and TRBJ2-7, with 8 bases matching TRBD1. After removal of 2 bases from V and 2 bases from J, the junction contained 5 bases not matched to a gene. Germline V lookup: CDR1 SNHLY, CDR2 FYNNEI. The CDR3 totals 15 residues.

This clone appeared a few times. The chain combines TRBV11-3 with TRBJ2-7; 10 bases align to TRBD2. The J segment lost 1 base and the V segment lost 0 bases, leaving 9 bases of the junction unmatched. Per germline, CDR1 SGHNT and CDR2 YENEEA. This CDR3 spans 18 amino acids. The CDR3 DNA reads TGTGCCAGCAGCTTAGATCTCACTAGCGGGGACCGTTCCTACGAGCAGTACTTC. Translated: CASSLDLTSGDRSYEQYF.

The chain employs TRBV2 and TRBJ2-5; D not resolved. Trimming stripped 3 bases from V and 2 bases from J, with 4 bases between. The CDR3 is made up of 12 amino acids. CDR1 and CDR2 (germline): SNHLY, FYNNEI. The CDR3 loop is CASSEMQETQYF. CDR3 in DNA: TGTGCCAGCAGTGAGATGCAAGAGACCCAGTACTTC.

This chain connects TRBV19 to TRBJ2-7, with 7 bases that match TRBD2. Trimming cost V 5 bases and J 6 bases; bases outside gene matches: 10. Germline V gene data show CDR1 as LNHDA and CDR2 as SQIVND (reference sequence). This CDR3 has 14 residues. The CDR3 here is CASSSTSSKFEQYF. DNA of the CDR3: TGTGCCAGTAGTTCGACTAGCAGCAAATTCGAGCAGTACTTC.

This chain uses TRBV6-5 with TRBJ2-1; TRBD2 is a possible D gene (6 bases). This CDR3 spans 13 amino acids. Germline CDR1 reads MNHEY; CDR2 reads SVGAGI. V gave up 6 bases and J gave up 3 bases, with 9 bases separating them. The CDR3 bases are TGTGCCAGCAGCAGAGCGGGCTACAATGAGCAGTTCTTC. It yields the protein CASSRAGYNEQFF.

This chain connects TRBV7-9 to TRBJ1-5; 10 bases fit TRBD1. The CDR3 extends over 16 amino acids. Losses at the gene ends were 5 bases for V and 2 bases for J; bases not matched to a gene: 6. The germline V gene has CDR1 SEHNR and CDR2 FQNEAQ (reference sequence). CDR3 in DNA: TGTGCCAGCAGCCCCGGGACAGGGGTGGGCAATCAGCCCCAGCATTTT. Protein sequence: CASSPGTGVGNQPQHF.

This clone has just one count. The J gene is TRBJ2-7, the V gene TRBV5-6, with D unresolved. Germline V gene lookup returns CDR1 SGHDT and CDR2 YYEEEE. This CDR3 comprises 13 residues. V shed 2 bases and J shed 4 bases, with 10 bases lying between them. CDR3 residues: CASSFGRLYEQYF. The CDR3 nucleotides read TGTGCCAGCAGCTTTGGGCGGTTATACGAGCAGTACTTC.

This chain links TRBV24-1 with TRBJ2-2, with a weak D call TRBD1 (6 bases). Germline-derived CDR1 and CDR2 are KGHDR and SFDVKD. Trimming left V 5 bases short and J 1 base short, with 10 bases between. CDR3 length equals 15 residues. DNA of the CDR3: TGTGCCACCAGTGCCCCGGGACAGAACACCGGGGAGCTGTTTTTT. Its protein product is CATSAPGQNTGELFF.

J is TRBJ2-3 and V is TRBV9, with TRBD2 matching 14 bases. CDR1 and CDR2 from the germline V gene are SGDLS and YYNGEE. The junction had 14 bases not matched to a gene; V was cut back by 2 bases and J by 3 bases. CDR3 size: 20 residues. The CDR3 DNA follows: TGTGCCAGCAGCGTCCTCCCCGGGACTAGCGGGGGCGTTGGGACAGATACGCAGTATTTT. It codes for CASSVLPGTSGGVGTDTQYF.

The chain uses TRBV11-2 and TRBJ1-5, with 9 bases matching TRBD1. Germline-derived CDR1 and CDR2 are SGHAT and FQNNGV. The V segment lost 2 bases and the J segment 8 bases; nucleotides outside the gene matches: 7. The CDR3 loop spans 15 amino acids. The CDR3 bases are TGTGCCAGCAGCTTAAACAGGGGGCCCTCAGAGCCCCAGCATTTT. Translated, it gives CASSLNRGPSEPQHF.

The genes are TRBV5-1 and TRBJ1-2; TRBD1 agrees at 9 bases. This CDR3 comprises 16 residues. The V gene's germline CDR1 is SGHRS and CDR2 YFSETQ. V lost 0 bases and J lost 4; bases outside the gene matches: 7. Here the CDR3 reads CASSLEGGQGRYGYTF. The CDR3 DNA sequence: TGCGCCAGCAGCTTGGAGGGGGGACAGGGCCGCTATGGCTACACCTTC.

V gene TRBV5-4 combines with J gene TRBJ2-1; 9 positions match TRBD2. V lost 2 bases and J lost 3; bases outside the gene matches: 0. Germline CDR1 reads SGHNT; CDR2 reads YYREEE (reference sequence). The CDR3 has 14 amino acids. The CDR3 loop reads CASSFSGSYNEQFF. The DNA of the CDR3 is TGTGCCAGCAGCTTTAGCGGGAGCTACAATGAGCAGTTCTTC.

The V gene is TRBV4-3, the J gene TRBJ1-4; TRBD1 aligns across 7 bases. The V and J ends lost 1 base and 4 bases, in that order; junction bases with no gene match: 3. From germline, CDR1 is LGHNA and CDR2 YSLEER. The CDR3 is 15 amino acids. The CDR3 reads CASSQAGQINEKLFF. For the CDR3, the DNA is TGCGCCAGCAGCCAAGCGGGACAGATTAATGAAAAACTGTTTTTT.

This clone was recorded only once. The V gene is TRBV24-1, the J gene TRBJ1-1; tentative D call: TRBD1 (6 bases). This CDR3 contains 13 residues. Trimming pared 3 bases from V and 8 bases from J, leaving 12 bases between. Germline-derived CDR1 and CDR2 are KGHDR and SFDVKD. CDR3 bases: TGTGCCACCAGTGATCCCGGACAGAGAGAAGCTTTCTTT. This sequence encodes CATSDPGQREAFF.

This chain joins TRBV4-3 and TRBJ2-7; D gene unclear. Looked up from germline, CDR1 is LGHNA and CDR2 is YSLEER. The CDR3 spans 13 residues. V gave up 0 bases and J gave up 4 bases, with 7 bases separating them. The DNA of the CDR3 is TGCGCCAGCAGCCAAGACGAGTATTACGAGCAGTACTTC. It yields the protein CASSQDEYYEQYF.

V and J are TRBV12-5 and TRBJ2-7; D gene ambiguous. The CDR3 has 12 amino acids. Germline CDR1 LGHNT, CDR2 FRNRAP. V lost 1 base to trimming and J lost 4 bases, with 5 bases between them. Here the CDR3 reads CASGLGGYEQYF. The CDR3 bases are TGTGCTAGTGGTTTGGGCGGTTACGAGCAGTACTTC.

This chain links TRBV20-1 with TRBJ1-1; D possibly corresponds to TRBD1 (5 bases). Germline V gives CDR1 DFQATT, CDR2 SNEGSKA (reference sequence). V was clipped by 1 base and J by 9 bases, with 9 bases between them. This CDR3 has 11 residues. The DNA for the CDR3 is TGCAGTGCTAGAGGCCCGGGACAAGCTTTCTTT. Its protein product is CSARGPGQAFF.

The CDR3 reads CASSLQGSSSPLHF. The CDR3 DNA reads TGTGCCAGTAGTCTACAGGGGTCGTCGTCACCCCTCCACTTT. The chain couples TRBV19 to TRBJ1-6; 7 bases map to TRBD1. In germline, CDR1 is LNHDA, CDR2 SQIVND (reference sequence). The CDR3 runs 14 residues. The V and J ends lost 5 bases and 10 bases, in that order; junction bases with no gene match: 8.

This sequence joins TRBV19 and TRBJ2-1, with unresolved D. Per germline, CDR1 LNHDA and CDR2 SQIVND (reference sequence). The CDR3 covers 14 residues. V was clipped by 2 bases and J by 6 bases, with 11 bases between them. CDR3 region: CASSILSQTNEQFF. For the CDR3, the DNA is TGTGCCAGTAGTATACTGTCACAGACCAATGAGCAGTTCTTC.

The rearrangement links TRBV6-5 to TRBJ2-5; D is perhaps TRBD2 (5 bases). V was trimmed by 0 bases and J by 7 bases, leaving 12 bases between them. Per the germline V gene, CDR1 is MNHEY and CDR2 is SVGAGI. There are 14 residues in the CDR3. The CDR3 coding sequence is TGTGCCAGCAGTTACTCGTCCGGGGTTGGGACCCAGTACTTC. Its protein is CASSYSSGVGTQYF.

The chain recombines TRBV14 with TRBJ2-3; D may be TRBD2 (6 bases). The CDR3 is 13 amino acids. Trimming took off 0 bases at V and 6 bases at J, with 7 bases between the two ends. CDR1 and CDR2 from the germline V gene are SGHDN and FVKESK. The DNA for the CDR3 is TGTGCCAGCAGCCAAGATCTAGCGGATACGCAGTATTTT. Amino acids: CASSQDLADTQYF.

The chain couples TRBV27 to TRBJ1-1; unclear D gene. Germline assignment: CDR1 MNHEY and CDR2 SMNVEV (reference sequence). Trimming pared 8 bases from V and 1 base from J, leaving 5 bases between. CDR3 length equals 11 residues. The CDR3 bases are TGTGCCAGCTTCCGGAACACTGAAGCTTTCTTT. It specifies CASFRNTEAFF.

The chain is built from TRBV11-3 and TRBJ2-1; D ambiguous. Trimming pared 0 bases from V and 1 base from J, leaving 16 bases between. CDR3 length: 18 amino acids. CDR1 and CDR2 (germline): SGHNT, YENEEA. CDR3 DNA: TGTGCCAGCAGCTTAGATAGGTCTGGCGGATCTTCCTACAATGAGCAGTTCTTC. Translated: CASSLDRSGGSSYNEQFF.

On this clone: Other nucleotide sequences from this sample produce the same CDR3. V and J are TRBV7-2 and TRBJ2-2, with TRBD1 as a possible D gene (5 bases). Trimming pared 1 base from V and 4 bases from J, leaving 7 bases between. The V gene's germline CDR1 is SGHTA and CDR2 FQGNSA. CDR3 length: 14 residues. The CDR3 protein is CASSLGQGTGELFF. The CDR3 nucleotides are TGTGCCAGCAGCTTAGGTCAGGGCACCGGGGAGCTGTTTTTT.

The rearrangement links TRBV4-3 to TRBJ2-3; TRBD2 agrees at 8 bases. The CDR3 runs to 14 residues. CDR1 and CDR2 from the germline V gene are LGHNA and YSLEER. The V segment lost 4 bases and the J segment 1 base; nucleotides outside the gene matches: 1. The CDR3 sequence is CASSRTSRTDTQYF. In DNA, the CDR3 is TGCGCCAGCAGCCGGACTAGCCGCACAGATACGCAGTATTTT.